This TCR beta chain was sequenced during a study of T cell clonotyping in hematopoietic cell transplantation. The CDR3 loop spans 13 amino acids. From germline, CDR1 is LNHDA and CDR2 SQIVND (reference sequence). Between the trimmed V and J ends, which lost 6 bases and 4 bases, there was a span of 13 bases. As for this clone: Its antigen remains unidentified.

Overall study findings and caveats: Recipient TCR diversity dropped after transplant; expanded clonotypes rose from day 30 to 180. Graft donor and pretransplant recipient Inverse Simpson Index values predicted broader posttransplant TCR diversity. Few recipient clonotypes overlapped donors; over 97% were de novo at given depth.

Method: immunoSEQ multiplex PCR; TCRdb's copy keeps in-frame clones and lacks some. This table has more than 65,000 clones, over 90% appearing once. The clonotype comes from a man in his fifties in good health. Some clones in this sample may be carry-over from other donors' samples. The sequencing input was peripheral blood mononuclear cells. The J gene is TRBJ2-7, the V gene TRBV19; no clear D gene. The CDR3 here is CASSPAGLYEQYF. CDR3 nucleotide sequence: TGTGCCAGTAGCCCGGCCGGGTTATACGAGCAGTACTTC.